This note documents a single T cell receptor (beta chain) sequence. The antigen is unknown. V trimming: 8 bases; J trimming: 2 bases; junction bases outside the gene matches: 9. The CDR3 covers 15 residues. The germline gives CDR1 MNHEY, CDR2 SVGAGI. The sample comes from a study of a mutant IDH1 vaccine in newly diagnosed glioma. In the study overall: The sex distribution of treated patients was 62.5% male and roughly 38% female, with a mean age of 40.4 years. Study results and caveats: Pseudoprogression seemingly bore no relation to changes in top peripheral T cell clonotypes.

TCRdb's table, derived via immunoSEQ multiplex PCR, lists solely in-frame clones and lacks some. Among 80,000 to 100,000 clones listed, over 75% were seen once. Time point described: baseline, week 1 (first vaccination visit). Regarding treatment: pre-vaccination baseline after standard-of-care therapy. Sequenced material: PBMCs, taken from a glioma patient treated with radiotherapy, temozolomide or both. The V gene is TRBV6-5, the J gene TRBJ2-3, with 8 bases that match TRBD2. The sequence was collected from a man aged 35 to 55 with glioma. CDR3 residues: CASSGGGHPTDTQYF. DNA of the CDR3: TGTGCCAGCTCTGGCGGGGGGCACCCCACAGATACGCAGTATTTT.